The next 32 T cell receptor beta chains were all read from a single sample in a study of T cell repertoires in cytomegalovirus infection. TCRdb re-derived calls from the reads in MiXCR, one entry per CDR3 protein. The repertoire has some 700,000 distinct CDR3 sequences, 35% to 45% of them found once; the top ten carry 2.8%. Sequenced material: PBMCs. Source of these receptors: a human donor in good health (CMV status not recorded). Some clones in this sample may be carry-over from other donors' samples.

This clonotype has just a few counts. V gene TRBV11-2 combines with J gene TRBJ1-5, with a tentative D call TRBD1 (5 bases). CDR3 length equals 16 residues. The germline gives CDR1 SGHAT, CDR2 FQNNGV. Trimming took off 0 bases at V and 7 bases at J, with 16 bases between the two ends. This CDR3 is CASSLEGERKGQPQHF. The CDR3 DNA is TGTGCCAGCAGCTTAGAAGGGGAGCGAAAGGGCCAGCCCCAGCATTTT.

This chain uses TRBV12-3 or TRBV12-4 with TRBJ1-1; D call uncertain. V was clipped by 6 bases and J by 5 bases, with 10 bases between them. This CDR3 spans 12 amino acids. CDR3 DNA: TGTGCCAGCAGCCCAGCTATTACTGAAGCTTTCTTT. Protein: CASSPAITEAFF.

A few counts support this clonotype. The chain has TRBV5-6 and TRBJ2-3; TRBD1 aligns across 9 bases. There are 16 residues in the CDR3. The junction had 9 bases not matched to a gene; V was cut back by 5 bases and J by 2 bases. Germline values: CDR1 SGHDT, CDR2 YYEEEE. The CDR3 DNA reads TGTGCCAGCAGTTACCCGGGACAGGGACCCACAGATACGCAGTATTTT. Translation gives CASSYPGQGPTDTQYF.

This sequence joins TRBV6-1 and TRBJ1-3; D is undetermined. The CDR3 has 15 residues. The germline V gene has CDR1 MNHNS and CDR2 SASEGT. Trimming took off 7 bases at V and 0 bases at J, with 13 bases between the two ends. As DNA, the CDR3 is TGTGCCAGCACTAGGACCTCCAACTCTGGAAACACCATATATTTT. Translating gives CASTRTSNSGNTIYF.

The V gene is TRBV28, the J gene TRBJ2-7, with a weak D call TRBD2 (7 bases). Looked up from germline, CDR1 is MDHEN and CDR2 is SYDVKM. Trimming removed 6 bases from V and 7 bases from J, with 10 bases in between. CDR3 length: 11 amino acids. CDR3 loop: CASRRGGEQYF. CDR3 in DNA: TGTGCCAGCAGGAGGGGGGGAGAGCAGTACTTC.

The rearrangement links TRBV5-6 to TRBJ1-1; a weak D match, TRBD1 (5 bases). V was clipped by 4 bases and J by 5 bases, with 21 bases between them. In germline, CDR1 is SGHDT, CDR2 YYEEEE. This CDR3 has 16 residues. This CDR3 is CASSLGIGIRVTEAFF. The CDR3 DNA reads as TGTGCCAGCAGCCTGGGGATAGGAATCAGGGTGACTGAAGCTTTCTTT. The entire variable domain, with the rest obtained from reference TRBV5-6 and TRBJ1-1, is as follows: DAGVTQSPTHLIKTRGQQVTLRCSPKSGHDTVSWYQQALGQGPQFIFQYYEEEERQRGNFPDRFSGHQFPNYSSELNVNALLLGDSALYLCASSLGIGIRVTEAFFGQGTRLTVV.

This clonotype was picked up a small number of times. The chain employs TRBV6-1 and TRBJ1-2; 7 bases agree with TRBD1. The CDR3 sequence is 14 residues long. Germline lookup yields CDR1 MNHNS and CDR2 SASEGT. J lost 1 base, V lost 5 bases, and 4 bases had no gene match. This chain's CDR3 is CASSPGQLNYGYTF. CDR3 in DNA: TGTGCCAGCAGTCCGGGACAGCTTAACTATGGCTACACCTTC.

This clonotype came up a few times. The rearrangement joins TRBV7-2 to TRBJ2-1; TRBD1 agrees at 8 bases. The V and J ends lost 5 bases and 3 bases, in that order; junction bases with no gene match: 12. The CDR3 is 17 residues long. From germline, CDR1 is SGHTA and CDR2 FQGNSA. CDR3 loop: CASSKPRGLGRYNEQFF. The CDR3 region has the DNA TGTGCCAGCAGCAAGCCCAGGGGGCTTGGCCGCTACAATGAGCAGTTCTTC.

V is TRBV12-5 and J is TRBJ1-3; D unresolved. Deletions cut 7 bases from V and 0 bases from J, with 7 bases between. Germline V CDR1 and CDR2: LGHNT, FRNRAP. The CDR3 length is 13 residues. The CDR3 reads CASAPSSGNTIYF. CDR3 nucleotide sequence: TGTGCTAGTGCCCCGAGCTCTGGAAACACCATATATTTT.

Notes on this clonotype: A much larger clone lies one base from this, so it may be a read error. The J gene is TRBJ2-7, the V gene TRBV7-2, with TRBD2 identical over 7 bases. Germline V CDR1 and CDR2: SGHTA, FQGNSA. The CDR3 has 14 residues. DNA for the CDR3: TGTTCCAGCAGCTCAACGGGAGGTAACTACGAGCAGTACTTC. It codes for CSSSSTGGNYEQYF.

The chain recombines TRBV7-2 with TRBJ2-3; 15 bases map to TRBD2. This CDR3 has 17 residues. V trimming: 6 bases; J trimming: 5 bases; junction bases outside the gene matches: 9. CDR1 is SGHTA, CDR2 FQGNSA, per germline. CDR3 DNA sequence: TGTGCCAGCAGGGGACTAGCGGGGGGCCCCCGGGGAGATACGCAGTATTTT. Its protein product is CASRGLAGGPRGDTQYF.

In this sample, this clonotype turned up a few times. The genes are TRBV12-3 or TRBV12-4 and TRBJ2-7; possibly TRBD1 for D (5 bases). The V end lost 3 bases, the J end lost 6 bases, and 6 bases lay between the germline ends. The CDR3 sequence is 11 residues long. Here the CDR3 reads CASSFQGEQYF. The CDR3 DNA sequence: TGTGCCAGCAGTTTCCAGGGCGAGCAGTACTTC.

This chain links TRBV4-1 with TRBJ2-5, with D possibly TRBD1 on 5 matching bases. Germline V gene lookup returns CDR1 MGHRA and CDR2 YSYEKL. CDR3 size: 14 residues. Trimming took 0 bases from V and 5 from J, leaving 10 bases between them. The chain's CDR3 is CASSQDQGGETQYF. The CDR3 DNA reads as TGCGCCAGCAGCCAAGACCAGGGTGGCGAGACCCAGTACTTC.

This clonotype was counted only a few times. CDR3 bases: TGTGCCAGCAGCTCAAACCGGGACAGCCATGAGCAGTTCTTC. Amino acid sequence: CASSSNRDSHEQFF. The rearrangement uses TRBV7-6 and TRBJ2-1; 7 nucleotides agree with TRBD1. Germline CDR1 is SGHVS and CDR2 is FNYEAQ. V shed 4 bases, J shed 8 bases, and the junction held 8 bases outside the gene matches. CDR3 length equals 14 residues.

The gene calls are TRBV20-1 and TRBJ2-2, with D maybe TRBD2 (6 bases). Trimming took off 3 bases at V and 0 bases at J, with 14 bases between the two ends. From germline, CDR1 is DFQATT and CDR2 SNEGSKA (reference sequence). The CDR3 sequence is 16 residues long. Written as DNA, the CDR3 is TGCAGTGCTAGGAAAGGAGGGCAAGCGAACACCGGGGAGCTGTTTTTT. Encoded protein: CSARKGGQANTGELFF.

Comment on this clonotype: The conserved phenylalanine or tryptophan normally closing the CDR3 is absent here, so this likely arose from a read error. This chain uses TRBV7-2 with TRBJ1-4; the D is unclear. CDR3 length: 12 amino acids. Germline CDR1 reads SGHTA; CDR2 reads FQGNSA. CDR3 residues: CDSSSHNEKLFI. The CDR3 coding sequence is TGTGACAGCAGCTCCCATAATGAAAAACTGTTTATT.

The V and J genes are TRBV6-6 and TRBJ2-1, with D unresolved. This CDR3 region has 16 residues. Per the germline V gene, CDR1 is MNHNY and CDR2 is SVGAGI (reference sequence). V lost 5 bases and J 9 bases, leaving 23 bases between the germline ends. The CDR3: CASSAKGYYYWGEQFF. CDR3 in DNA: TGTGCCAGCAGTGCTAAGGGATATTATTACTGGGGTGAGCAGTTCTTC.

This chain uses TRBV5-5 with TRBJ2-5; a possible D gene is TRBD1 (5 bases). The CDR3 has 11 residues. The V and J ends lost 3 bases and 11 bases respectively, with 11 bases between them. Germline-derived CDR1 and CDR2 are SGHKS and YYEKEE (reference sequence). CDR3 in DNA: TGTGCCAGCAGCTCGGCAGGGCCTCAGTACTTC. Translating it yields CASSSAGPQYF.

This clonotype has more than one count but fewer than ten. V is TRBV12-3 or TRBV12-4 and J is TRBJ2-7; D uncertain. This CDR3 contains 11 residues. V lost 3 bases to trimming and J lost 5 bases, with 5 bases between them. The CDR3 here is CASSLTDEQYF. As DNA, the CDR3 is TGTGCCAGCAGTTTGACGGACGAGCAGTACTTC.

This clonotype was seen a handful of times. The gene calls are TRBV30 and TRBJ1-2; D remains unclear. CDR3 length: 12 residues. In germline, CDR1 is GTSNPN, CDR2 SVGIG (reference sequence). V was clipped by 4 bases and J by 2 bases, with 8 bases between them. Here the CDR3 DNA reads TGTGCCTGGACAGCTCGAAACTATGGCTACACCTTC. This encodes CAWTARNYGYTF. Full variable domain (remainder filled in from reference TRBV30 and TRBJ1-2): SQTIHQWPATLVQPVGSPLSLECTVEGTSNPNLYWYRQAAGRGLQLLFYSVGIGQISSEVPQNLSASRPQDRQFILSSKKLLLSDSGFYLCAWTARNYGYTFGSGTRLTVV.

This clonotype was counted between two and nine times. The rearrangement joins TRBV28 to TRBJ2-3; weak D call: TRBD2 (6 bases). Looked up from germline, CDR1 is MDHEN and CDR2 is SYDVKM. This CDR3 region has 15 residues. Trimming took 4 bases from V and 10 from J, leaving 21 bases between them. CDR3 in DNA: TGTGCCAGCAGTTCCTCCGGGACTGGAGAATTCTCGCAGTATTTT. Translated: CASSSSGTGEFSQYF. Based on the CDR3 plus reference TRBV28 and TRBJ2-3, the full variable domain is DVKVTQSSRYLVKRTGEKVFLECVQDMDHENMFWYRQDPGLGLRLIYFSYDVKMKEKGDIPEGYSVSREKKERFSLILESASTNQTSMYLCASSSSGTGEFSQYFGPGTRLTVL.

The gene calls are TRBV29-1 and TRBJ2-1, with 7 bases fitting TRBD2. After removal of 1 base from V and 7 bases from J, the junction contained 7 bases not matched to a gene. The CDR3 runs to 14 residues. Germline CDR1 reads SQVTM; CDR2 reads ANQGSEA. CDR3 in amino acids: CSVEVLAGANEQFF. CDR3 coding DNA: TGCAGCGTTGAAGTCCTGGCGGGAGCAAATGAGCAGTTCTTC.

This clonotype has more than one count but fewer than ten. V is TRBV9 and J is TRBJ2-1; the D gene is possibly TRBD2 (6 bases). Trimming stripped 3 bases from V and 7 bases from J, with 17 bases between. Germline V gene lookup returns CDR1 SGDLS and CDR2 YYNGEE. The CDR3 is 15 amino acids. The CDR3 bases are TGTGCCAGCAGCGGCGGGACCCTTGGAAGGAATGAGCAGTTCTTC. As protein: CASSGGTLGRNEQFF.

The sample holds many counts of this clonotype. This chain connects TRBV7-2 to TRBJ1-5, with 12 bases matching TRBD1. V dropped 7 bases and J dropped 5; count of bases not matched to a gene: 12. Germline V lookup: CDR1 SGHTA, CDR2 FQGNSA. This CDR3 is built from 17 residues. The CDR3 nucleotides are TGTGCCAGCAAATCGGGGACAGGGGGCCATTCCGATCAGCCCCAGCATTTT. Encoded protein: CASKSGTGGHSDQPQHF.

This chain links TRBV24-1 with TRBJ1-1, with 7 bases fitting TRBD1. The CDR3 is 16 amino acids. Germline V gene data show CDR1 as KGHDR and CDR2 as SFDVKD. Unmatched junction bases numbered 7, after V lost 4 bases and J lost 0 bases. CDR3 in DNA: TGTGCCACCAGTGACAGACCGACAGGGATGAACACTGAAGCTTTCTTT. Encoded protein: CATSDRPTGMNTEAFF.

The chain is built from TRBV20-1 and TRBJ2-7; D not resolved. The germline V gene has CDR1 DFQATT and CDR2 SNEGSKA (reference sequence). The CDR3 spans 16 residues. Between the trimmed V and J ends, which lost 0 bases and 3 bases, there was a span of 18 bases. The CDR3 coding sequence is TGCAGTGCTAGAGATAGTAGGATCCAATCAATCTACGAGCAGTACTTC. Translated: CSARDSRIQSIYEQYF.

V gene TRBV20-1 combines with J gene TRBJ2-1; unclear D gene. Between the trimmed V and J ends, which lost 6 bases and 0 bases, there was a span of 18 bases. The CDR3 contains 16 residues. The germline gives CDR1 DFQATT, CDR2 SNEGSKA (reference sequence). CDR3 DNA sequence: TGCAGTGCCCCCACTCTGGCGAAAAACTCCTACAATGAGCAGTTCTTC. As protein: CSAPTLAKNSYNEQFF.

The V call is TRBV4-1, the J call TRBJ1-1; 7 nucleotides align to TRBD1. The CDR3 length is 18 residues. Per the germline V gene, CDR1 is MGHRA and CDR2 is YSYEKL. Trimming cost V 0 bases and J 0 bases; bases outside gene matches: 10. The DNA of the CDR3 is TGCGCCAGCAGCCAAGAGGTAGGGGGCGGATTTGTGAACACTGAAGCTTTCTTT. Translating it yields CASSQEVGGGFVNTEAFF.

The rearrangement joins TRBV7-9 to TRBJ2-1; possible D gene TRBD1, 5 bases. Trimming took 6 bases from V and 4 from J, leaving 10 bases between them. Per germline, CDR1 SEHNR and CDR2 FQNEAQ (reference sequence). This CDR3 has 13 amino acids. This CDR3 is CASRPDRYNEQFF. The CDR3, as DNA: TGTGCCAGCAGACCCGACAGATACAATGAGCAGTTCTTC.

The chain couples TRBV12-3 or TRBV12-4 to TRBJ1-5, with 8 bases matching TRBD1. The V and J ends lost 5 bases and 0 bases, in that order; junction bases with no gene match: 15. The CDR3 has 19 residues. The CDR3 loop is CASSGTGTPRRYSNQPQHF. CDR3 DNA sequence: TGTGCCAGCAGTGGGACAGGCACCCCTCGGCGTTATAGCAATCAGCCCCAGCATTTT.

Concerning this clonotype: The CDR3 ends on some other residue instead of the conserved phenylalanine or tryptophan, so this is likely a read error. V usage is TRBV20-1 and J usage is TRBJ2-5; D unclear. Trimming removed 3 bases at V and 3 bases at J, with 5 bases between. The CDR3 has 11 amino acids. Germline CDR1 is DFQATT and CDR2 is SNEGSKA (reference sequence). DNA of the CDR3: TGCAGTGCTAGGAAAGAAGAGACCCAGTACTTA. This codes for CSARKEETQYL.

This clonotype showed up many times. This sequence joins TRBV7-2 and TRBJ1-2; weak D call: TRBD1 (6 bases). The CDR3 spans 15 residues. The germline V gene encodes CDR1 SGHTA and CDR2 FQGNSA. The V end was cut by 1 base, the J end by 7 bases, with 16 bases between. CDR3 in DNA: TGTGCCAGCAGCTTAGTTGGGCGGGGGCGCAGTGGCTACACCTTC. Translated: CASSLVGRGRSGYTF.